These 5 T cell receptor beta chains were sequenced from one sample in a study of regulatory T cells in long-lasting Graves disease (dated by TCRdb to the early 2020s). Receptor libraries were prepared by multiplex PCR. TCRdb lists the instrument as Illumina HiSeq 4000. iRepertoire HTBI primers and Arm-PCR amplification of CDR3 regions were used to construct TCR beta libraries. Using fastp trimming at Q25 and MiXCR clonotype assembly, TCRdb reanalyzed the public sequencing data and kept in-frame beta chains. Under each unique CDR3 protein, matching rows form one entry showing the most common genes and DNA. Here the sample has about 440,000 distinct CDR3 sequences; around 14% occur a single time. The ten top clones hold 16% of the sample. What the time point label conveys for this sample: newly diagnosed GD, antithyroid drugs for less than 3 months. RNA was extracted from PBMCs in TRIzol for both TCR sequencing and RNA sequencing.

These data were likewise used in another study, on T cells in Graves' hyperthyroidism and ophthalmopathy.

Sample: peripheral blood mononuclear cells (PBMCs), taken at new diagnosis, from a patient treated with antithyroid drugs. The origin of the receptors is a young woman with Graves disease. Donor details come from another sample of the same person, matched by shared clones.

As for this clonotype: A much larger clone differs by one base, so this may be a read error. The J gene is TRBJ2-7, the V gene TRBV20-1; TRBD2 aligns across 7 bases. The CDR3 is 14 amino acids. The germline CDR1 and CDR2 sequences are DFQATT and SNEGSKA (reference sequence). Trimming cost V 3 bases and J 7 bases; bases outside gene matches: 12. CDR3 sequence (DNA): TGCAGTGCTAGGCTGGCTGGGGACTACGGTGAGCAGTACTTC. Protein product: CSARLAGDYGEQYF.

This clonotype was observed at least ten times. This chain links TRBV5-1 with TRBJ2-1; 11 bases agree with TRBD1. The germline gives CDR1 SGHRS, CDR2 YFSETQ. The CDR3 has 14 amino acids. V shed 3 bases and J 6 bases; nucleotides not matched to a gene: 2. For the CDR3, the DNA is TGCGCCAGCAGCTCCGGGACAGGGGGCAATGAGCAGTTCTTC. Translation gives CASSSGTGGNEQFF.

This clonotype was counted many times. This chain uses TRBV20-1 with TRBJ1-1, with unresolved D. Germline V gene lookup returns CDR1 DFQATT and CDR2 SNEGSKA (reference sequence). Trimming stripped 6 bases from V and 4 bases from J, with 12 bases between. This CDR3 contains 12 residues. In DNA, the CDR3 is TGCAGTGCCGAGGCAGACCTCACTGAAGCTTTCTTT. Amino acid sequence: CSAEADLTEAFF.

The chain joins TRBV3-1 to TRBJ1-2; D is possibly TRBD1 (5 bases). Per the germline V gene, CDR1 is LGHDT and CDR2 is YNNKEL (reference sequence). There are 15 residues in the CDR3. V shed 8 bases and J shed 5 bases, with 21 bases lying between them. CDR3 amino acids: CASSPGGSNRYGYTF. The CDR3, as DNA: TGTGCCAGCTCCCCCGGGGGAAGTAACCGTTATGGCTACACCTTC.

The rearrangement uses TRBV9 and TRBJ2-7; 16 bases match TRBD2. Per germline, CDR1 SGDLS and CDR2 YYNGEE. This CDR3 is built from 18 residues. J lost 1 base, V lost 3 bases, and 7 bases had no gene match. CDR3 nucleotides: TGTGCCAGCAGCGCGGGACTAGCGGGAGGGCCTACTTCCTACGAGCAGTACTTC. The encoded protein is CASSAGLAGGPTSYEQYF.